A selection of T cell receptor beta chains follows, all from one sample in a study of blood T cell repertoires in COVID-19. Here immunoSEQ multiplex PCR was the method, and the copy in TCRdb shows in-frame clones only, minus some. The sample carries around 170,000 clones, 80% to 90% recorded once. The sequencing input was peripheral blood. Receptors originate from a woman in her 70s with acute or convalescent COVID-19. CDR3s include the opening cysteine and the closing phenylalanine or tryptophan.

v_call: TRBV4-1
cdr3_aa: CASSQDSPHAGSGNTDTQYF

v_call: TRBV6-5
cdr3_aa: CASRHREGNEKLFF

v_call: TRBV27
cdr3_aa: CASAGAVSSYNSPLHF

v_call: TRBV7-6
cdr3_aa: CASSAVASGHNEQFF

v_call: TRBV4-3
cdr3_aa: CASSQDHPGGKLFF

v_call: TRBV19
cdr3_aa: CASSISIPGNQPQHF

v_call: TRBV7-9
cdr3_aa: CASSSPGQTEGQYF

v_call: TRBV6-5
cdr3_aa: CASSRRDRDYNEQFF

v_call: TRBV12-3/TRBV12-4
cdr3_aa: CASSPGTMTQYF

v_call: TRBV4-1
cdr3_aa: CASSHLQGDDGYTF

v_call: TRBV7-8
cdr3_aa: CASSPPGYEQYF

v_call: TRBV6-5
cdr3_aa: CASSWGRQGAADTQYF

v_call: TRBV6-1
cdr3_aa: CASSELGAETEAFF

v_call: TRBV19
cdr3_aa: CASSIRGQGWNYGYTF

v_call: TRBV27
cdr3_aa: CASRDRGLEALHF

v_call: TRBV6-6
cdr3_aa: CASSQNQGNTEAFF

v_call: TRBV9
cdr3_aa: CASTPTAENYGYTF

v_call: TRBV7-9
cdr3_aa: CASSLVGGRDEQYF

v_call: TRBV4-2
cdr3_aa: CASSQDTGGSNQPQHF

v_call: TRBV7-9
cdr3_aa: CASSPTQANYGYTF

v_call: TRBV4-3
cdr3_aa: CASSQGSGGTEAFF

v_call: TRBV7-9
cdr3_aa: CASSLNSEKLFF

v_call: TRBV5-1
cdr3_aa: CASSATSGAYYEQYF

v_call: TRBV2
cdr3_aa: CASTHPGGGQPQHF

v_call: TRBV30
cdr3_aa: CAWVPGLAGVSYEQYF

v_call: TRBV6-5
cdr3_aa: CASTRGTAYEQYF

v_call: TRBV7-2
cdr3_aa: CASSLGGQIYEQYF

v_call: TRBV9
cdr3_aa: CASTRRTGGDYGYTF

v_call: TRBV7-9
cdr3_aa: CASRGDSLNTEAFF

v_call: TRBV12-3/TRBV12-4
cdr3_aa: CASSPGHNNEQFF

v_call: TRBV6-6
cdr3_aa: CASSYYGQGNTEAFF

v_call: TRBV6-5
cdr3_aa: CASTSVRGSEAFF

v_call: TRBV7-2
cdr3_aa: CASSPKQGFGGYTF

v_call: TRBV2
cdr3_aa: CASRERQAITGKLFF

v_call: TRBV5-4
cdr3_aa: CASSPGPGANTGELFF

v_call: TRBV19
cdr3_aa: CASSAGGYDTGELFF

v_call: TRBV2
cdr3_aa: CASTRQGASEKLFF

v_call: TRBV7-3
cdr3_aa: CASSLIGTSSTGELFF

v_call: TRBV5-1
cdr3_aa: CASSLALAGTGPGELFF

v_call: TRBV5-1
cdr3_aa: CASSLGDRGGSPLHF

v_call: TRBV6-1
cdr3_aa: CASSEARGWGANSQPQHF

v_call: TRBV28
cdr3_aa: CASSVAGITYEQYF

v_call: TRBV2
cdr3_aa: CASSLAGGSSYNEQFF

v_call: TRBV7-2
cdr3_aa: CASSLVRLAGGNTGELFF

v_call: TRBV10-1
cdr3_aa: CASSDRDRGRGEQFF

v_call: TRBV2
cdr3_aa: CASSSDSNYGYTF

v_call: TRBV6-5
cdr3_aa: CASSYSGSKETQYF

v_call: TRBV29-1
cdr3_aa: CSVRNREETQYF

v_call: TRBV11-2
cdr3_aa: CASTGLGAGANEKLFF

v_call: TRBV6-5
cdr3_aa: CASSLRDSYGYTF

v_call: TRBV7-3
cdr3_aa: CASSSTGRNTEAFF

v_call: TRBV4-3
cdr3_aa: CASSQGGGYGYTF

v_call: TRBV18
cdr3_aa: CASSPGTGAQAFF

v_call: TRBV2
cdr3_aa: CASSGTSGSGGETQYF

v_call: TRBV10-2
cdr3_aa: CASSESGGTKQFF

v_call: TRBV21-1
cdr3_aa: CASSAGGQKDYSNQPQHF

v_call: TRBV19
cdr3_aa: CASSGWGPTEAFF

v_call: TRBV25-1
cdr3_aa: CASSELGGGAFNTQYF